The 3 T cell receptor beta chains below come from one sample, sequenced in a study of TIL therapy for anti-PD-1-resistant metastatic lung cancer. The immunoSEQ assay was v3. Libraries were prepared by immunoSEQ multiplex PCR; TCRdb keeps only in-frame clonotypes and omits some of them. Here the sample spans about 16,000 clones, 65% to 75% being singletons. Stated time point: pre-treatment sample, taken before nivolumab and TIL therapy. The input for sequencing was blood, taken at baseline. All receptors come from a person aged 25 to 79 with non-small cell lung cancer.

The V call is TRBV6-4, the J call TRBJ2-2; D may be TRBD2 (6 bases). This CDR3 comprises 16 residues. The ends were cut back, 3 bases at V and 1 base at J, with 12 bases in the middle. CDR1 and CDR2 (germline): MRHNA, SNTAGT. CDR3 bases: TGTGCCAGCAGTGAGCGGGGCGGGCTGAACACCGGGGAGCTGTTTTTT. The encoded protein is CASSERGGLNTGELFF.

This rearrangement joins TRBV5-1 to TRBJ2-3, with no clear D. The CDR3 is 16 residues long. The V gene's germline CDR1 is SGHRS and CDR2 YFSETQ. The germline V and J ends were trimmed by 0 bases and 1 base, with 12 bases remaining between them. CDR3 nucleotides: TGCGCCAGCAGCTTGGTCGGTTCCTTAGGCACAGATACGCAGTATTTT. Encoded protein: CASSLVGSLGTDTQYF.

The V gene is TRBV13, the J gene TRBJ1-2; unclear D gene. The CDR3 is made up of 14 amino acids. V was pared by 5 bases and J by 8 bases, with 18 bases between. Germline loops: CDR1 PRHDT, CDR2 FYEKMQ (reference sequence). CDR3 amino acids: CASSAEVDQRGYTF. CDR3 bases: TGTGCCAGCAGCGCTGAGGTAGACCAGAGGGGCTACACCTTC.